The 9 T cell receptor beta chains below all came from one sample that was sequenced in a study of T cell responses to AZD1222 COVID-19 vaccine. The table came from immunoSEQ multiplex PCR; TCRdb's copy has only in-frame clones and leaves some out. The sample carries 150,000 or so clones, approximately 78% recorded once. The specimen comprised peripheral blood, sampled on day 0 of MenACWY control vaccination. These receptors were collected from an adult in good health.

The V call is TRBV5-5, the J call TRBJ2-7, with no clear D. The CDR3 covers 13 residues. Looked up from germline, CDR1 is SGHKS and CDR2 is YYEKEE (reference sequence). Trimming removed 0 bases from V and 6 bases from J, with 10 bases in between. CDR3 region: CASSLALGSEQYF. The CDR3, as DNA: TGTGCCAGCAGCTTGGCCTTGGGTTCCGAGCAGTACTTC.

The chain has TRBV3-1 (or the pseudogene TRBV3-2) and TRBJ2-1; TRBD2 matches 12 bases. This CDR3 spans 14 amino acids. Germline-derived CDR1 and CDR2 are LGHDT and YNNKEL (reference sequence). V shed 5 bases, J shed 14 bases, and the junction held 10 bases outside the gene matches. The chain's CDR3 is CASSSSGGDTIKFF. In nucleotides, the CDR3 is TGTGCCAGCAGCTCTAGCGGGGGGGACACAATTAAGTTCTTC.

V gene TRBV5-8 combines with J gene TRBJ1-3; TRBD1 matches at 8 bases. Germline V lookup: CDR1 SGHTS, CDR2 YDEGEE. V lost 0 bases to trimming and J lost 4 bases; unmatched junction nucleotides: 3. The length of the CDR3 is 15 residues. The CDR3 sequence is CASSLVPGGGNTIYF. In DNA form, the CDR3 reads TGTGCCAGCAGCTTGGTTCCAGGGGGCGGAAACACCATATATTTT.

Only one count was recorded for this clone. V and J are TRBV6-5 and TRBJ2-2; TRBD1 agrees at 8 bases. Germline assignment: CDR1 MNHEY and CDR2 SVGAGI. This CDR3 is 14 amino acids long. The V gene end was trimmed by 6 bases and the J gene end by 9 bases; junction bases not matched to a gene: 9. CDR3 in amino acids: CASSGQGGDRELFF. CDR3 DNA: TGTGCCAGCAGCGGACAGGGTGGCGACCGGGAGCTGTTTTTT.

The rearrangement uses TRBV2 and TRBJ2-7, with D perhaps matching TRBD1 (6 bases). The CDR3 is 13 residues long. Germline CDR1 is SNHLY and CDR2 is FYNNEI. V lost 6 bases and J 0 bases, leaving 9 bases between the germline ends. CDR3: CASSAQGSYEQYF. The CDR3 DNA reads as TGTGCCAGCAGCGCACAGGGCTCCTACGAGCAGTACTTC.

The chain recombines TRBV7-9 with TRBJ1-6; D remains unclear. The CDR3 sequence is 15 residues long. Trimming removed 3 bases from V and 4 bases from J, with 10 bases in between. Germline-derived CDR1 and CDR2 are SEHNR and FQNEAQ (reference sequence). CDR3 coding DNA: TGTGCCAGCAGCTTGGTCTCAGGATATAATTCACCCCTCCACTTT. Protein: CASSLVSGYNSPLHF.

The chain carries TRBV7-3 and TRBJ2-2; unclear D gene. Germline CDR1 is SGHTA and CDR2 is FQGTGA. Trimming shortened V by 2 bases and J by 6 bases, and 4 bases separated the two germline ends. CDR3 length: 12 residues. The DNA of the CDR3 is TGTGCCAGCAGCTTAGATGCCGGGGAGCTGTTTTTT. Translation gives CASSLDAGELFF.

The chain links TRBV18 to TRBJ1-3; maybe TRBD1 (5 bases). Germline V gene data show CDR1 as KGHSH and CDR2 as LQKENI. This CDR3 is built from 16 residues. Trimming left V 2 bases short and J 3 bases short, with 14 bases between. The CDR3 region is CASSPVAPGHGNTIYF. CDR3 coding DNA: TGTGCCAGCTCACCAGTGGCGCCCGGACATGGAAACACCATATATTTT.

The rearrangement links TRBV15 to TRBJ2-7; 7 bases match TRBD1. V shed 3 bases, J shed 5 bases, and the junction held 4 bases outside the gene matches. The germline gives CDR1 LNHNV, CDR2 YYDKDF (reference sequence). This CDR3 spans 13 amino acids. In DNA, the CDR3 is TGTGCCACCAGCAGTTGGGGACAGAACGAGCAGTACTTC. Residues: CATSSWGQNEQYF.